This record looks at one TCR beta chain sequence and its context. What it binds is unknown. Trimming took off 5 bases at V and 1 base at J, with 11 bases between the two ends. Germline V lookup: CDR1 MDHEN, CDR2 SYDVKM. The CDR3 consists of 14 residues. The protocol was immunoSEQ multiplex PCR, while the TCRdb copy is restricted to in-frame clones and leaves out a portion. The table lists 30,000 to 35,000 clones, approximately 80% of them singletons, with 2.6% in the top ten. This sample stems from a study of OX40 agonist ivuxolimab in advanced cancers. General observations from the study: No determination was made of the antigen specificity of the expanded peripheral T cells.

The origin of this receptor is an adult with an advanced solid tumor such as melanoma, head and neck, liver or kidney cancer. This rearrangement joins TRBV28 to TRBJ1-2; D is undetermined. Here the sequenced sample was CD4+ or CD8+ T cells sorted from blood, taken in a trial of the OX40 agonist ivuxolimab. The CDR3 DNA is TGTGCCAGCAGTCTATACACGGATAACTATGGCTACACCTTC. Translated: CASSLYTDNYGYTF.